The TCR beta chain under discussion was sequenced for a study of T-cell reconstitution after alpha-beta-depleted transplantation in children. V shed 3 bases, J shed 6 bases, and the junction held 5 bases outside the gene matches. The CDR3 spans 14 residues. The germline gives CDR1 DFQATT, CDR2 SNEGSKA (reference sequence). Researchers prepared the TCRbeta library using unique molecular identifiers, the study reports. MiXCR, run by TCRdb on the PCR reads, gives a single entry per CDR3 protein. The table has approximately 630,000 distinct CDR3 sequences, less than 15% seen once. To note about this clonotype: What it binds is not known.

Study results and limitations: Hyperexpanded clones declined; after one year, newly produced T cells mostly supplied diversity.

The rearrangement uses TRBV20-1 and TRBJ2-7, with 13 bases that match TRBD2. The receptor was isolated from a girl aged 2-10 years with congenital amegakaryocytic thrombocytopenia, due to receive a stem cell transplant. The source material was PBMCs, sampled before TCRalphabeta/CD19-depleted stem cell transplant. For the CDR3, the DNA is TGCAGTGCTAGGGCCGGGACTAGCGGGACCGAGCAGTACTTC. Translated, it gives CSARAGTSGTEQYF.